This entry is about one TCR beta chain. Its antigen is currently unknown. The sample belongs to a study of shared clonotypes between healthy human individuals. Study-wide findings and caveats: Among the subsets, naive ones generally showed larger estimated richness than memory ones. Sample collection involved blood only; tissue repertoires are likely different.

This CDR3 has 16 amino acids. V shed 0 bases and J shed 2 bases, with 10 bases lying between them. From germline, CDR1 is LGHNA and CDR2 YSLEER. The healthy adult donors were HIV-negative and reported no recent acute infections or vaccinations. Only in-frame clones appear in the TCRdb table, and some are missing; sequencing was by immunoSEQ multiplex PCR. The repertoire holds 850,000 to 1,200,000 clones, with 60% to 80% as singletons. The chain combines TRBV4-3 with TRBJ1-4, with unresolved D. This sequence was found in a man between 18 and 29 years old in good health. Source material: memory CD4+ T cells sorted from blood. The subset is: CD45RA-negative fraction. CDR3 sequence: CASSQETARTNEKLFF. The CDR3 DNA sequence: TGCGCCAGCAGCCAAGAAACAGCCCGCACTAATGAAAAACTGTTTTTT.